This T cell receptor beta chain originates from a study of blood T cell repertoires in COVID-19. About the study: Samples taken during acute and convalescent COVID-19 were collected in the United States, Italy and Spain. PBMCs, B-cell-depleted T cells, or T cells were the source of the cDNA or gDNA that made up the material.

As processed by the authors: How many nucleated cells were present was estimated from reference gene primer amplification. TCRdb keeps only in-frame clones here, not all; method: immunoSEQ multiplex PCR. From that table come the V and J calls and clone size; the DNA was used to work out D and trimming. The sample lists around 130,000 clones, 80% to 90% occurring once. Germline CDR1 reads MNHEY; CDR2 reads SVGEGT. The junction had 9 bases not matched to a gene; V was cut back by 2 bases and J by 6 bases. The CDR3 has 15 residues. The chain employs TRBV6-2 or TRBV6-3 and TRBJ2-7; 8 bases map to TRBD2. Sample: peripheral blood. This TCR was sampled from a man in his sixties with active or convalescent COVID-19. The CDR3 here is CASSYSSTSAREQYF. As DNA, the CDR3 is TGTGCCAGCAGTTACAGTTCGACTAGCGCCCGCGAGCAGTACTTC.